The 10 T cell receptor beta chains below all came from one sample that was sequenced in a study of cytomegalovirus exposure and HLA in healthy donors. The method was immunoSEQ multiplex PCR; TCRdb's version includes in-frame clones alone and lacks a portion of them. The table includes 160,000 or so clones, around 87% detected once. Sequencing was done on a sample of PBMCs. These receptors were collected from a woman aged 25 to 39 in good health and CMV-seronegative.

The chain has TRBV6-5 and TRBJ2-2, with D uncertain. Looked up from germline, CDR1 is MNHEY and CDR2 is SVGAGI. Trimming cost V 3 bases and J 2 bases, with 4 bases left between them. CDR3 length: 13 amino acids. CDR3 loop: CASSYQNTGELFF. CDR3 coding DNA: TGTGCCAGCAGTTATCAAAACACCGGGGAGCTGTTTTTT.

The V and J genes are TRBV5-1 and TRBJ2-3; D might be TRBD1 (6 bases). V was pared by 3 bases and J by 5 bases, with 22 bases between. This CDR3 has 17 amino acids. Germline assignment: CDR1 SGHRS and CDR2 YFSETQ. The DNA for the CDR3 is TGCGCCAGCAGCTCACAGGAAGCCCGGACCAGGGGAGATACGCAGTATTTT. Translating it yields CASSSQEARTRGDTQYF.

The V call is TRBV7-2, the J call TRBJ2-5; the D gene is possibly TRBD1 (5 bases). The CDR3 length is 14 residues. Germline lookup yields CDR1 SGHTA and CDR2 FQGNSA. The V and J ends lost 4 bases and 5 bases respectively, with 14 bases between them. CDR3 nucleotide sequence: TGTGCCAGCAGCTCCACCGGACCAGGGGAGACCCAGTACTTC. Amino acids: CASSSTGPGETQYF.

The gene calls are TRBV7-9 and TRBJ1-4, with a tentative D call TRBD1 (6 bases). The CDR3 spans 14 residues. V lost 5 bases to trimming and J lost 8 bases, with 15 bases between them. Germline V lookup: CDR1 SEHNR, CDR2 FQNEAQ (reference sequence). The CDR3 region has the DNA TGTGCCAGCAGCCCCGGGACAAATAGAGAAAAACTGTTTTTT. The encoded protein is CASSPGTNREKLFF. Full variable domain (rest looked up from reference TRBV7-9 and TRBJ1-4): DTGVSQNPRHKITKRGQNVTFRCDPISEHNRLYWYRQTLGQGPEFLTYFQNEAQLEKSRLLSDRFSAERPKGSFSTLEIQRTEQGDSAMYLCASSPGTNREKLFFGSGTQLSVL.

A few counts support this clone. This rearrangement joins TRBV2 to TRBJ2-7; D is uncertain. The CDR3 sequence is 11 residues long. The germline gives CDR1 SNHLY, CDR2 FYNNEI. V gave up 6 bases and J gave up 3 bases, with 6 bases separating them. The CDR3 coding sequence is TGTGCCAGCAGCGCACTCTACGAGCAGTACTTC. Encoded protein: CASSALYEQYF.

The chain employs TRBV5-1 and TRBJ2-2; 13 positions match TRBD2. V shed 7 bases and J 4 bases; nucleotides not matched to a gene: 7. Germline lookup yields CDR1 SGHRS and CDR2 YFSETQ. This CDR3 spans 16 amino acids. CDR3 DNA sequence: TGCGCCAGCCGGGAGACTAGCGGGGGGTTCACCGGGGAGCTGTTTTTT. As protein: CASRETSGGFTGELFF.

V gene TRBV4-3 combines with J gene TRBJ1-2; D possibly corresponds to TRBD1 (6 bases). V was clipped by 0 bases and J by 4 bases, with 15 bases between them. The length of the CDR3 is 16 residues. Germline V gene data show CDR1 as LGHNA and CDR2 as YSLEER. The CDR3 region has the DNA TGCGCCAGCAGCCAAGAAAACCAAAGGGGGATCTATGGCTACACCTTC. It codes for CASSQENQRGIYGYTF.

V gene TRBV5-6 combines with J gene TRBJ1-6, with 7 bases aligning to TRBD1. Germline-derived CDR1 and CDR2 are SGHDT and YYEEEE. There are 17 residues in the CDR3. The ends lost 4 bases at V and 6 bases at J; junction bases unmatched: 13. The CDR3 is CASSPHERQGPNSPLHF. The CDR3, as DNA: TGTGCCAGCAGCCCGCACGAAAGACAGGGCCCTAATTCACCCCTCCACTTT.

The rearrangement links TRBV27 to TRBJ1-5; TRBD1 aligns across 7 bases. The length of the CDR3 is 14 residues. Germline CDR1 and CDR2: MNHEY and SMNVEV (reference sequence). Trimming cost V 4 bases and J 6 bases; bases outside gene matches: 6. CDR3 in amino acids: CASSSGTVGQPQHF. CDR3 coding DNA: TGTGCCAGCAGTTCTGGGACAGTAGGTCAGCCCCAGCATTTT.

This clone was recorded a few times. This chain uses TRBV30 with TRBJ1-2; the D is unclear. Trimming removed 3 bases from V and 0 bases from J, with 14 bases in between. The CDR3 sequence is 15 residues long. Germline V gene sequence: CDR1 GTSNPN, CDR2 SVGIG (reference sequence). For the CDR3, the DNA is TGTGCCTGGAGCCGCCGGCAGGTACCTAACTATGGCTACACCTTC. As protein: CAWSRRQVPNYGYTF.